This TCR beta chain emerged from a study of Graves' ophthalmopathy and Graves' hyperthyroidism. V was pared by 4 bases and J by 6 bases, with 9 bases of the junction left unmatched. The germline V gene encodes CDR1 SGHAT and CDR2 FQNNGV. CDR3 length: 15 residues. Amplification of the TCR beta CDR3 regions used RNA transcripts (as template). An initial RT-PCR round employing HTBI primers preceded a second-round multiplex PCR. TCRdb called the multiplex PCR reads again in MiXCR, with one record for every CDR3 protein. This table holds a few hundred thousand distinct CDR3 sequences, 15% to 20% found once. Moderate-to-severe activity, with CAS ≥3, NOSPECS ≥4 and duration under 3 months, characterized the donors with ophthalmopathy. A 10 ml volume of fresh peripheral blood provided the PBMCs. In its sample, this clonotype was seen many times.

The sample taken for sequencing was peripheral blood. The TCR was taken from an adult man with Graves' ophthalmopathy. The V gene is TRBV11-2, the J gene TRBJ2-7, with 10 bases identical to TRBD2. DNA of the CDR3: TGTGCCAGCAGCTCCACCCCGGGACTAGCGTTCGAGCAGTACTTC. Its translation is CASSSTPGLAFEQYF. Supplemented by reference TRBV11-2 and TRBJ2-7, the full variable domain reads EAGVAQSPRYKIIEKRQSVAFWCNPISGHATLYWYQQILGQGPKLLIQFQNNGVVDDSQLPKDRFSAERLKGVDSTLKIQPAKLEDSAVYLCASSSTPGLAFEQYFGPGTRLTVT.